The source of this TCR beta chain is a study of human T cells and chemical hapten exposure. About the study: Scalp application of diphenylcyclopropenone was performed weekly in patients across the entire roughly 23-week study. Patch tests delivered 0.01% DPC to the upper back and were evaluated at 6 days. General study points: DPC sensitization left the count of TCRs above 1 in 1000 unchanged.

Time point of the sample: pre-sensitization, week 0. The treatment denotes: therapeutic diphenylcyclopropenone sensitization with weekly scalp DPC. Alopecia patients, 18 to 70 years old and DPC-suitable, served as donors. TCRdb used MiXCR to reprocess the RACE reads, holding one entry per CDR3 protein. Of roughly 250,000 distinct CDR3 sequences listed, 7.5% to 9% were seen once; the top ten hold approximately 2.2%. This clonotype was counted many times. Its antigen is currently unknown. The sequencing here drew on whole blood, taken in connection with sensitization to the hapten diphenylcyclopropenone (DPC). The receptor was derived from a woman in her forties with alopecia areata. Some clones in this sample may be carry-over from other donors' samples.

CDR3 sequence reads: CASSLPGRTEAFF. CDR3 nucleotides: TGTGCCAGCAGTTTGCCAGGGCGGACTGAAGCTTTCTTT. This rearrangement joins TRBV28 to TRBJ1-1; a possible D gene is TRBD1 (5 bases). V was pared by 3 bases and J by 5 bases, with 10 bases between. Per germline, CDR1 MDHEN and CDR2 SYDVKM. The CDR3 has 13 amino acids.